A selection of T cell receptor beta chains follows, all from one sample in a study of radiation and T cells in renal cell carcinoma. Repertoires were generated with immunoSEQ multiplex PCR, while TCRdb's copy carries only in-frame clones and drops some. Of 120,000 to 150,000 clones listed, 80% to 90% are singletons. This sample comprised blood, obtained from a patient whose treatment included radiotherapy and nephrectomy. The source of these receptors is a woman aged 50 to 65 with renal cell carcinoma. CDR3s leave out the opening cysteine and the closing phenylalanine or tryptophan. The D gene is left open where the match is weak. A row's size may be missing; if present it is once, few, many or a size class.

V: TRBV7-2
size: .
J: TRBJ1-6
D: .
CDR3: ASSFAPQNSPLH

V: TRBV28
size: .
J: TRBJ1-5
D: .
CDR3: ASSVNSNQPQH

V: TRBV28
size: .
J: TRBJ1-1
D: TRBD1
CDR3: ASSSGGVGRTEAF

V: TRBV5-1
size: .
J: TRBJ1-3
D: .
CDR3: ASSEGRFFSGNTIY

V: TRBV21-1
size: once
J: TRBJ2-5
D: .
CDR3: ASSARLGTGERETQY

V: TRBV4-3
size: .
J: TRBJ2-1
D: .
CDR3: ASSQAQGPYNEQF

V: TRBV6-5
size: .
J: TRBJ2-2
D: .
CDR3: ASSTGVANTGELF

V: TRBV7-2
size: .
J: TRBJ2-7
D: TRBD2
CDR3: ASSFAGGISYEQY

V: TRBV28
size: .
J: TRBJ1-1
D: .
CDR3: ATGRPAGLNTEAF

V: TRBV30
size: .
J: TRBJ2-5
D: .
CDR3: AWSEGEAQY

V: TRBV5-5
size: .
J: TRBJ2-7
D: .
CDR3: ASSPRTDPYEQY

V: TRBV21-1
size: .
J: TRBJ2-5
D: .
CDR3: ASSRDDRQETQY

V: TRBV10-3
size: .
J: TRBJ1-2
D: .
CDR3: AISGPAQGSLKGYT

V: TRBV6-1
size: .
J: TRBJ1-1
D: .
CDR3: ASSENGPNTEAF

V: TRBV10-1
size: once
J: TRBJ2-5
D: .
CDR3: ASSEGTGPQETQY

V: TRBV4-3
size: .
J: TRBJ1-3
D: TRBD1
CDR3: ASSPKQGWENTIY

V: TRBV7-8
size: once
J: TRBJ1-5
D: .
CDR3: ASSGTTGNQPQH